These 13 T cell receptor beta chains originate from one sample sequenced in a study of blood T cell repertoires in COVID-19. Only in-frame clones appear in the TCRdb table, and some are missing; sequencing was by immunoSEQ multiplex PCR. The sample carries 370,000 or so clones, about 80% recorded once. The sample taken for sequencing was peripheral blood. The source is a human donor with acute or convalescent COVID-19. The donor label of this sample is uncertain.

The V call is TRBV6-5, the J call TRBJ1-5, with 8 bases fitting TRBD1. The ends lost 9 bases at V and 3 bases at J; junction bases unmatched: 10. Germline-derived CDR1 and CDR2 are MNHEY and SVGAGI. The CDR3 is 15 amino acids. The CDR3 DNA is TGTGCCAGTCAATACGCGGGACAGGTCAATCAGCCCCAGCATTTT. Protein product: CASQYAGQVNQPQHF.

The chain combines TRBV6-2 or TRBV6-3 with TRBJ2-7, with D perhaps TRBD2 (5 bases). V lost 2 bases, J lost 3 bases, and 14 bases lay in between. Germline loops: CDR1 MNHEY, CDR2 SVGEGT. The CDR3 runs 15 residues. For the CDR3, the DNA is TGTGCCAGCAGTTACCAAGTGGGAGAGGGCTACGAGCAGTACTTC. It encodes CASSYQVGEGYEQYF.

This clone has just a few counts. This chain links TRBV28 with TRBJ1-1, with a weak D call TRBD1 (5 bases). V was cut by 8 bases and J by 4 bases, with 8 bases left in between. Per germline, CDR1 MDHEN and CDR2 SYDVKM. This CDR3 spans 11 amino acids. CDR3 region: CASDTGTEAFF. The CDR3 coding sequence is TGTGCCAGCGATACAGGCACTGAAGCTTTCTTT.

The chain employs TRBV27 and TRBJ2-1, with 8 bases matching TRBD1. V lost 1 base and J lost 5; bases outside the gene matches: 7. Germline lookup yields CDR1 MNHEY and CDR2 SMNVEV (reference sequence). The CDR3 is 16 residues long. CDR3 in amino acids: CASSLFPGGGNNEQFF. The DNA of the CDR3 is TGTGCCAGCAGTTTATTTCCAGGGGGCGGAAACAATGAGCAGTTCTTC.

This sequence joins TRBV3-1 (or the pseudogene TRBV3-2) and TRBJ1-2, with 7 bases lining up with TRBD1. This CDR3 comprises 15 residues. Germline-derived CDR1 and CDR2 are LGHDT and YNNKEL (reference sequence). The trim removed 4 bases at V and 6 bases at J, leaving 11 bases unmatched. As DNA, the CDR3 is TGTGCCAGCAGCCCCCACAGGGGTTGGGGGGATGGCTACACCTTC. Translated, it gives CASSPHRGWGDGYTF.

The chain recombines TRBV19 with TRBJ2-4, with D maybe TRBD2 (6 bases). This CDR3 comprises 16 residues. V lost 5 bases, J lost 0 bases, and 14 bases lay in between. Germline V gene sequence: CDR1 LNHDA, CDR2 SQIVND (reference sequence). CDR3 amino acids: CASSLRGILAKNIQYF. CDR3 nucleotide sequence: TGTGCCAGTAGTCTCCGGGGGATTCTAGCCAAAAACATTCAGTACTTC.

The count of this clone is one. V and J are TRBV6-5 and TRBJ2-7; a weak D match, TRBD1 (5 bases). Germline V gene data show CDR1 as MNHEY and CDR2 as SVGAGI. CDR3 size: 15 residues. V dropped 1 base and J dropped 3 bases, with 13 bases sitting between them. The CDR3 DNA follows: TGTGCCAGCAGTTACTATGGACAAGGTTTCTACGAGCAGTACTTC. Protein sequence: CASSYYGQGFYEQYF.

The chain couples TRBV28 to TRBJ1-5; TRBD1 agrees at 7 bases. Germline CDR1 reads MDHEN; CDR2 reads SYDVKM. The V and J ends lost 7 bases and 2 bases, in that order; junction bases with no gene match: 17. CDR3 length equals 18 residues. The CDR3 nucleotides read TGTGCCAGCAATAAGGGGGCACAGGGACTCTTCCGCAATCAGCCCCAGCATTTT. Its protein product is CASNKGAQGLFRNQPQHF. Combining the CDR3 with reference TRBV28 and TRBJ1-5 gives the whole variable domain DVKVTQSSRYLVKRTGEKVFLECVQDMDHENMFWYRQDPGLGLRLIYFSYDVKMKEKGDIPEGYSVSREKKERFSLILESASTNQTSMYLCASNKGAQGLFRNQPQHFGDGTRLSIL.

V and J are TRBV10-3 and TRBJ2-5, with D maybe TRBD2 (5 bases). The CDR3 totals 13 residues. With 8 bases removed from V and 10 bases from J, the gap between germline ends came to 20 bases. The germline gives CDR1 ENHRY, CDR2 SYGVKD. CDR3 in amino acids: CAIRERPQEGQYF. Here the CDR3 DNA reads TGTGCCATCCGAGAGAGGCCTCAAGAGGGCCAGTACTTC.

This clone was recorded a few times. The chain recombines TRBV4-2 with TRBJ2-7; the D gene is possibly TRBD1 (5 bases). Trimming took 0 bases from V and 3 from J, leaving 9 bases between them. This CDR3 has 14 residues. CDR1 is LGHNA, CDR2 YNFKEQ, per germline. CDR3 DNA sequence: TGTGCCAGCAGCCAAGATCATCAGGGCTACGAGCAGTACTTC. Translation gives CASSQDHQGYEQYF.

The rearrangement joins TRBV3-1 (or the pseudogene TRBV3-2) to TRBJ1-5; D remains unclear. The CDR3 is 13 amino acids. Germline CDR1 and CDR2: LGHDT and YNNKEL (reference sequence). Trimming took off 0 bases at V and 5 bases at J, with 5 bases between the two ends. CDR3 amino acids: CASSQDVYQPQHF. CDR3 bases: TGTGCCAGCAGCCAAGACGTTTATCAGCCCCAGCATTTT.

The table lists this clone with a count of one. The chain links TRBV14 to TRBJ2-7; 13 bases match TRBD2. V lost 5 bases, J lost 4 bases, and 5 bases stayed unmatched. The CDR3 spans 15 residues. In germline, CDR1 is SGHDN, CDR2 FVKESK. CDR3 sequence: CASSWRTSGGYEQYF. The CDR3 DNA reads TGTGCCAGCAGCTGGAGGACTAGCGGGGGTTACGAGCAGTACTTC.

This clone was counted once. The chain uses TRBV4-1 and TRBJ1-5; D may be TRBD1 (6 bases). This CDR3 is built from 15 residues. Trimming took off 1 base at V and 7 bases at J, with 14 bases between the two ends. Germline assignment: CDR1 MGHRA and CDR2 YSYEKL. The CDR3 reads CASSQVAGVRQPQHF. DNA for the CDR3: TGCGCCAGCAGCCAAGTGGCAGGGGTCAGGCAGCCCCAGCATTTT.